These T cell receptor beta chains were read from a single sample in a study of shared clonotypes between healthy human individuals. Using immunoSEQ multiplex PCR, the repertoire was profiled, and TCRdb retains in-frame clones only, with some absent. The data hold roughly 1 million clones, with roughly 70% observed a single time. The material sequenced was memory CD4+ T cells sorted from blood. The source of these receptors is a man aged 18 to 30 in good health. The CDR3 runs from the conserved cysteine through the conserved F or W. A D gene is named only where the DNA matches it firmly. The size of a clone is reported for some rows only, either as once, few or many, or as a class for expanded clones.

NA TRBJ1-1 few TRBV28 TGTGCCAGCAGTTCCCGAACTGAAGCTTTCTTT CASSSRTEAFF
NA TRBJ1-6 NA TRBV9 TGTGCCAGCAGCGTAGCTCGAGATCCCGGATTTCCCCTCCACTTT CASSVARDPGFPLHF
NA TRBJ1-1 NA TRBV7-6 TGTGCCAGCAGCTTAACCCCGGGGGGGGGCACTGAAGCTTTCTTT CASSLTPGGGTEAFF
NA TRBJ2-4 once TRBV12-1 TGTGCCAGCAGCTTTGGTCTAGCGGGATGTAAAAACATTCAGTACTTC CASSFGLAGCKNIQYF
NA TRBJ1-2 many TRBV7-9 TGTGCCAGCAGCCTAGGACAGGGCTACACCTTC CASSLGQGYTF
TRBD1 TRBJ1-5 few TRBV10-1 TGCGCCAGCGCCAAGGACAGGGGCGTATTAGGTCAGCCCCAGCATTTT CASAKDRGVLGQPQHF
TRBD1 TRBJ2-3 NA TRBV7-9 TGTGCCAGCAGCTTTACGGGACAGGGCACAGATACGCAGTATTTT CASSFTGQGTDTQYF
TRBD1 TRBJ1-2 NA TRBV9 TGTGCCAGCAGCGTTGAGGGGGCTTGGGGCTACACCTTC CASSVEGAWGYTF
TRBD1 TRBJ2-7 NA TRBV6-6 TGTGCCAGCAGTCCTCCGGGACAGAAAGGCTCCTACGAGCAGTACTTC CASSPPGQKGSYEQYF
NA TRBJ2-5 NA TRBV9 TGTGCCAGCAGCACGTCTAAATACCATACCCAAGAGACCCAGTACTTC CASSTSKYHTQETQYF
TRBD2 TRBJ2-1 NA TRBV5-1 TGCGCCAGCAGCTTACCGAGCGGGAACCTGGACAATGAGCAGTTCTTC CASSLPSGNLDNEQFF
NA TRBJ1-5 NA TRBV28 TGTGCCAGCAGTTCTGATCAGCCCCAGCATTTT CASSSDQPQHF
TRBD1 TRBJ2-2 NA TRBV5-1 TGCGCCAGCAGCTTGTATCGGGCCCCGACAGGGACCGGGGAGCTGTTTTTT CASSLYRAPTGTGELFF
NA TRBJ2-3 NA TRBV9 TGTGCCAGCAGCGTAGTCTGGCAGGGATTTGGCACAGATACGCAGTATTTT CASSVVWQGFGTDTQYF
TRBD1 TRBJ1-4 few TRBV5-1 TGCGCCAGCAGCCCCACAGGGGATGAAAAACTGTTTTTT CASSPTGDEKLFF
TRBD1 TRBJ2-5 NA TRBV7-6 TGTGCCAGCAGCCAGGGACAGGGGGAGACCCAGTACTTC CASSQGQGETQYF
NA TRBJ1-3 medium-sized TRBV7-9 TGTGCCAGCAGCTTAGAAGGTTTCAGACTCTCTGGAAACACCATATATTTT CASSLEGFRLSGNTIYF
NA TRBJ2-4 NA TRBV6-1 TGTGCCAGCAGTTCGGGGACGGCATTGAACATTCAGTACTTC CASSSGTALNIQYF
TRBD1 TRBJ1-1 NA TRBV5-1 TGCGCCAGCAGCCTTACGCGGGACAGGAACACTGAAGCTTTCTTT CASSLTRDRNTEAFF
NA TRBJ2-7 NA TRBV5-6 TGTGCCAGCAGCTCCTCGTCCGAGCAGTACTTC CASSSSSEQYF
NA TRBJ2-2 NA TRBV5-1 TGCGCCAGCAGCGACCTAGCCGGCACCGGGGAGCTGTTTTTT CASSDLAGTGELFF
TRBD2 TRBJ2-7 NA TRBV7-2 TGTGCCAGCAGCTTAGGACTAGCGGGGGGCGCCTACGAGCAGTACTTC CASSLGLAGGAYEQYF
TRBD1 TRBJ1-2 NA TRBV5-6 TGTGCCAGCAGCTTGGCGACAGGGGCCGGCTATGGCTACACCTTC CASSLATGAGYGYTF
NA TRBJ2-7 NA TRBV27 TGTGCCAGCACCCTCCCCCACGAGCAGTACTTC CASTLPHEQYF
NA TRBJ2-7 many TRBV27 TGTGCCAGCAGTTTATCGTCCAGGGCCCACGAGCAGTACTTC CASSLSSRAHEQYF
TRBD1 TRBJ2-5 NA TRBV5-4 TGTGCCAGCAGCTTAGAACAGGGGGCGGAGACCCAGTACTTC CASSLEQGAETQYF